This T cell receptor (beta chain) was captured in a study of blood T cells in healthy people across ages. Germline-derived CDR1 and CDR2 are ENHRY and SYGVKD. Between the trimmed V and J ends, which lost 11 bases and 8 bases, there was a span of 13 bases. This CDR3 has 11 residues. This clonotype occurred once. A second PCR, run for roughly 7 to 11 cycles, used a sample-barcoded 5' primer plus a J-beta primer mix. TCRdb itself ran the 5' RACE reads through MiXCR, one entry per CDR3 protein. The sample holds fewer than 2 million distinct CDR3 sequences, around 42% seen once. Input material: blood. This sequence was found in a human donor in good health. The chain combines TRBV10-3 with TRBJ2-4, with a tentative D call TRBD2 (6 bases). This chain's CDR3 is CASGEVDIQYF. The CDR3 DNA is TGTGCCTCGGGAGAGGTAGACATTCAGTACTTC.